This TCR beta chain was captured by sequencing in a study of beta chain features in type 1 diabetes. Every isolated RNA sample was fully reverse transcribed, so sequencing captured expressed TCRB transcripts. Sequencing used immunoSEQ multiplex PCR; TCRdb keeps in-frame clones, though not all of them. The sample records about 240,000 clones, about 26% being singletons. The CDR3 is 13 residues long. CDR1 and CDR2 from the germline V gene are SGHTA and FQGNSA. V lost 4 bases, J lost 4 bases, and 8 bases lay in between. The rearrangement uses TRBV7-2 and TRBJ2-1; no clear D. This sequence was found in a man aged 25-40 years in good health. Source material: central memory CD4+ T cells from blood. CDR3 region: CASSSGGYNEQFF. The DNA of the CDR3 is TGTGCCAGCAGCTCAGGCGGATACAATGAGCAGTTCTTC.